Presented here are 11 T cell receptor beta chains from one specimen sequenced in a study. Using its own MiXCR run on the 5' RACE reads, TCRdb lists one record per CDR3 protein. The sample holds 6,500 to 9,000 distinct CDR3 sequences, roughly 65% seen once. Sequenced input: tumor-infiltrating naive CD4+ T cells sorted from the breast tumor. Stated subset: naive CD4+ T cells, CD4+CD45RA+CD25-. These receptors came from a female donor with breast cancer.

The V call is TRBV4-1, the J call TRBJ2-7; 10 bases align to TRBD1. Germline lookup yields CDR1 MGHRA and CDR2 YSYEKL. V lost 4 bases, J lost 3 bases, and 15 bases stayed unmatched. CDR3 size: 18 residues. The CDR3 loop reads CASSPTLRQGAGVYEQYF. The DNA for the CDR3 is TGCGCCAGCAGCCCGACTTTGAGACAGGGGGCGGGAGTCTACGAGCAGTACTTC.

A remark on this clonotype: It is likely a read error, because the conserved phenylalanine at the end of the CDR3 is missing. The rearrangement links TRBV6-5 to TRBJ1-1; tentatively, D is TRBD1 (5 bases). Trimming left V 5 bases short and J 10 bases short, with 14 bases between. CDR1 and CDR2 from the germline V gene are MNHEY and SVGAGI. The CDR3 has 12 residues. The DNA for the CDR3 is TGTGCCAGCAGTGGACAAGGACGGGGAGCTTTCTCT. It is translated as CASSGQGRGAFS.

V and J are TRBV4-1 and TRBJ1-2; D uncertain. Trimming stripped 0 bases from V and 10 bases from J, with 9 bases between. In germline, CDR1 is MGHRA, CDR2 YSYEKL. CDR3 length equals 12 residues. CDR3 DNA: TGCGCCAGCAGCCAAGACTCGAAAGACTACACCTTC. Amino acid sequence: CASSQDSKDYTF.

V and J are TRBV5-1 and TRBJ2-2; 9 nucleotides align to TRBD2. Germline CDR1 reads SGHRS; CDR2 reads YFSETQ. V was clipped by 0 bases and J by 7 bases; unmatched bases: 7. The CDR3 runs to 16 residues. This chain's CDR3 is CASSLEVAGVNGELFF. CDR3 DNA sequence: TGCGCCAGCAGCTTGGAGGTAGCGGGAGTGAACGGGGAGCTGTTTTTT.

The rearrangement links TRBV7-6 to TRBJ2-5; unclear D gene. This CDR3 is built from 14 residues. Trimming pared 1 base from V and 8 bases from J, leaving 14 bases between. Looked up from germline, CDR1 is SGHVS and CDR2 is FNYEAQ. CDR3 amino acids: CASSLDGTPHTQYF. CDR3 bases: TGTGCCAGCAGCTTAGATGGCACCCCGCATACCCAGTACTTC.

The chain has TRBV4-1 and TRBJ1-1; TRBD1 is a possible D gene (5 bases). From germline, CDR1 is MGHRA and CDR2 YSYEKL. Deletions cut 5 bases from V and 0 bases from J, with 10 bases between. This CDR3 region has 14 residues. Here the CDR3 DNA reads TGCGCCAGCAGCGGTCGGACACTGAACACTGAAGCTTTCTTT. This encodes CASSGRTLNTEAFF.

V is TRBV7-9 and J is TRBJ1-2; D not certain. CDR3 length: 12 amino acids. V gave up 1 base and J gave up 6 bases, with 6 bases separating them. Germline V CDR1 and CDR2: SEHNR, FQNEAQ (reference sequence). The CDR3 DNA reads as TGTGCCAGCAGCTTAGTCGCAGATGGCTACACCTTC. Its translation is CASSLVADGYTF.

V is TRBV5-1 and J is TRBJ2-3; D is unclear. The V gene's germline CDR1 is SGHRS and CDR2 YFSETQ. Trimming took 2 bases from V and 3 from J, leaving 13 bases between them. This CDR3 comprises 15 residues. As DNA, the CDR3 is TGCGCCAGCAGCTTACGGGCAGGTGGTACAGATACGCAGTATTTT. Translating gives CASSLRAGGTDTQYF.

As for this clonotype: A junction boundary mismatches the germline segment, possibly from a read error. The rearrangement uses TRBV7-7 and TRBJ2-5; 8 bases map to TRBD2. CDR1 and CDR2 (germline): SSHAT, FNYEAQ (reference sequence). This CDR3 spans 14 amino acids. CDR3 coding DNA: TGTGCTAGCAGCCCTGGACTAGCAGGAGAGACCCAGTACTTC. Its protein is CASSPGLAGETQYF.

This chain connects TRBV7-2 to TRBJ2-5; D unclear. V shed 2 bases and J shed 1 base, with 5 bases lying between them. This CDR3 region has 13 residues. Germline V gives CDR1 SGHTA, CDR2 FQGNSA. The CDR3 is CASSLRTQETQYF. The CDR3 nucleotides are TGTGCCAGCAGCTTAAGGACCCAAGAGACCCAGTACTTC.

The rearrangement uses TRBV12-3 or TRBV12-4 and TRBJ2-5, with D hard to call. This CDR3 contains 11 residues. V lost 5 bases and J lost 4, with 5 bases in between. Here the CDR3 DNA reads TGTGCCAGCAGTAGAGGAGAGACCCAGTACTTC. It is translated as CASSRGETQYF.